Listed below are T cell receptor beta chains from one sample, sequenced in a study of T cell responses to AZD1222 COVID-19 vaccine. Here immunoSEQ multiplex PCR was the method, and the copy in TCRdb shows in-frame clones only, minus some. The table lists under 200,000 clones, about 83% of them singletons. The material was peripheral blood, obtained 28 days after the second AZD1222 dose. The receptors come from an adult who received the AZD1222 COVID-19 vaccine. The CDR3 runs from the conserved cysteine through the conserved F or W. A D gene is named only where the DNA matches it firmly. Clone size is shown for a subset of rows, as once, few, many or a class of expanded clone.

V	J	D	size	CDR3	DNA
TRBV9	TRBJ1-3	NA	NA	CASSAEGWGNTIYF	TGTGCCAGCAGCGCGGAGGGGTGGGGAAACACCATATATTTT
TRBV6-2/TRBV6-3	TRBJ2-7	NA	few	CASSYYRDYEQYF	TGTGCCAGCAGTTACTACAGGGACTACGAGCAGTACTTC
TRBV10-3	TRBJ1-1	NA	NA	CVTGGENTEAFF	TGTGTCACCGGGGGGGAGAACACTGAAGCTTTCTTT
TRBV20-1	TRBJ2-5	NA	few	CSASRAQETQYF	TGCAGTGCTAGTCGGGCCCAAGAGACCCAGTACTTC
TRBV5-1	TRBJ1-4	TRBD1	NA	CASSLNTAGQGDEKLFF	TGCGCCAGCAGCTTGAATACTGCGGGACAGGGGGATGAAAAACTGTTTTTT
TRBV28	TRBJ1-2	TRBD1	NA	CASSLTTGNYGYTF	TGTGCCAGCAGTTTGACGACAGGGAACTATGGCTACACCTTC
TRBV27	TRBJ1-6	NA	NA	CASSGRSTHNSPLHF	TGTGCCAGCAGTGGTCGCTCTACCCATAATTCACCCCTCCACTTT
TRBV5-6	TRBJ2-1	TRBD2	once	CASSLLAVWNEQFF	TGTGCCAGCAGCTTGCTAGCGGTGTGGAATGAGCAGTTCTTC
TRBV5-6	TRBJ1-1	TRBD1	NA	CASSLGTGGSFF	TGTGCCAGCAGCTTGGGGACAGGGGGTTCTTTCTTT
TRBV6-5	TRBJ2-5	NA	NA	CASSYGYSQETQYF	TGTGCCAGCAGTTATGGGTACAGCCAAGAGACCCAGTACTTC
TRBV6-2/TRBV6-3	TRBJ2-5	NA	NA	CASSLGGTQYF	TGTGCCAGCAGTCTGGGTGGGACCCAGTACTTC
TRBV6-1	TRBJ2-3	TRBD1	NA	CASSERTGSTDTQYF	TGTGCCAGCAGTGAGCGGACAGGAAGCACAGATACGCAGTATTTT
TRBV7-9	TRBJ1-3	TRBD1	NA	CASSQSPGGGFSGNTIYF	TGTGCCAGCAGCCAAAGCCCAGGGGGAGGGTTCTCTGGAAACACCATATATTTT
TRBV7-9	TRBJ1-2	NA	NA	CASSLALGGSNYGYTF	TGTGCCAGCAGCTTAGCGCTAGGTGGCAGCAACTATGGCTACACCTTC
TRBV7-2	TRBJ1-2	NA	NA	CASSLGWRQSYGYTF	TGTGCCAGCAGCTTAGGGTGGCGGCAGAGCTATGGCTACACCTTC
TRBV27	TRBJ2-2	NA	NA	CASSRKASGELFF	TGTGCCAGCAGCCGGAAGGCCTCCGGGGAGCTGTTTTTT
TRBV4-2	TRBJ1-1	TRBD1	NA	CASSRGQGKNTEAFF	TGTGCCAGCAGCCGCGGACAGGGGAAGAACACTGAAGCTTTCTTT
TRBV30	TRBJ1-2	NA	NA	CAWRGRLYGYTF	TGTGCCTGGAGGGGCAGGCTATATGGCTACACCTTC
TRBV29-1	TRBJ2-3	NA	NA	CSVHPGTDTQYF	TGCAGCGTTCACCCCGGGACAGATACGCAGTATTTT
TRBV7-9	TRBJ2-3	NA	NA	CASTILGAYSTDTQYF	TGTGCCAGCACCATTCTGGGGGCCTATAGCACAGATACGCAGTATTTT
TRBV30	TRBJ1-2	NA	NA	CAWSVSGWGYTF	TGTGCCTGGAGTGTATCAGGCTGGGGCTACACCTTC
TRBV19	TRBJ1-1	TRBD1	NA	CASSIGTGYMNTEAFF	TGTGCCAGTAGTATTGGGACAGGTTACATGAACACTGAAGCTTTCTTT
TRBV7-2	TRBJ2-1	NA	NA	CASSLQGSSANEQFF	TGTGCCAGCAGCCTACAGGGTTCCTCAGCGAATGAGCAGTTCTTC
TRBV5-1	TRBJ2-5	NA	NA	CASRTWSGVGETQYF	TGCGCCAGCCGGACCTGGTCGGGGGTCGGAGAGACCCAGTACTTC
TRBV5-6	TRBJ2-1	NA	NA	CASSSLTGSTNEQFF	TGTGCCAGCAGCTCCCTGACAGGATCGACGAATGAGCAGTTCTTC
TRBV2	TRBJ2-6	TRBD1	NA	CASSDRDRFSGANVLTF	TGTGCCAGCAGTGACCGGGACAGGTTCTCTGGGGCCAACGTCCTGACTTTC
TRBV7-9	TRBJ2-3	TRBD2	NA	CASSLRASGGAKTDTQYF	TGTGCCAGCAGCTTACGGGCTAGCGGGGGGGCCAAGACAGATACGCAGTATTTT
TRBV19	TRBJ2-1	TRBD1	NA	CASSIRGRGPNEQFF	TGTGCCAGTAGTATTAGAGGCAGGGGGCCCAATGAGCAGTTCTTC
TRBV18	TRBJ2-7	NA	NA	CASSHRQPPMPYEQYF	TGTGCCAGCTCACACCGACAGCCCCCTATGCCCTACGAGCAGTACTTC
TRBV5-1	TRBJ1-1	NA	NA	CASSTTYGNTEAFF	TGCGCCAGCAGCACAACGTACGGTAACACTGAAGCTTTCTTT
TRBV6-2/TRBV6-3	TRBJ1-6	NA	NA	CASSLQSWGSPLHF	TGTGCCAGCAGCCTACAGAGTTGGGGGTCACCCCTCCACTTT
TRBV19	TRBJ1-5	NA	NA	CASSILETHQPQHF	TGTGCCAGTAGTATCTTGGAGACTCATCAGCCCCAGCATTTT
TRBV9	TRBJ1-5	NA	NA	CASSPGTSSNQPQHF	TGTGCCAGCAGCCCTGGGACATCGAGCAATCAGCCCCAGCATTTT
TRBV6-2/TRBV6-3	TRBJ1-5	NA	NA	CASSSWVVRGSQPQHF	TGTGCCAGCAGCTCTTGGGTCGTACGGGGTAGTCAGCCCCAGCATTTT
TRBV19	TRBJ2-2	NA	NA	CASSRDPEVAGELFF	TGTGCCAGTAGTCGGGACCCCGAGGTCGCCGGGGAGCTGTTTTTT
TRBV18	TRBJ1-1	NA	NA	CASSPLRTENTEAFF	TGTGCCAGCTCACCACTAAGGACAGAGAACACTGAAGCTTTCTTT
TRBV7-9	TRBJ2-1	NA	NA	CASRKGDSYNEQFF	TGTGCCAGCAGGAAGGGGGACTCCTACAATGAGCAGTTCTTC
TRBV5-5	TRBJ1-3	TRBD1	NA	CASSRGDSRGNTIYF	TGTGCCAGCAGCAGGGGGGACAGCCGGGGAAACACCATATATTTT
TRBV13	TRBJ2-3	TRBD2	NA	CASSFLNSGGAGTDTQYF	TGTGCCAGCAGCTTCCTTAATAGCGGGGGGGCAGGCACAGATACGCAGTATTTT
TRBV6-5	TRBJ1-3	TRBD1	NA	CASILGGGSGNTIYF	TGTGCCAGCATATTAGGGGGCGGATCTGGAAACACCATATATTTT
TRBV2	TRBJ2-3	NA	once	CASSDAYAFAGALDTQYF	TGTGCCAGCAGTGACGCTTACGCGTTCGCGGGGGCTCTAGATACGCAGTATTTT
TRBV3-1/TRBV3-2	TRBJ1-4	NA	NA	CASSPDGPREKLFF	TGTGCCAGCAGCCCTGACGGGCCTAGGGAAAAACTGTTTTTT
TRBV9	TRBJ1-2	NA	NA	CASSSPIGAGDSNYGYTF	TGTGCCAGCAGCTCCCCCATCGGGGCCGGGGACTCTAACTATGGCTACACCTTC
TRBV6-5	TRBJ2-1	NA	NA	CASAKGPNEQFF	TGTGCCAGCGCCAAAGGACCCAATGAGCAGTTCTTC
TRBV27	TRBJ1-2	TRBD1	NA	CASSLSMTGGGYGYTF	TGTGCCAGCAGTTTATCGATGACAGGGGGAGGCTATGGCTACACCTTC
TRBV30	TRBJ1-6	NA	NA	CAWSFGKNSPLHF	TGTGCCTGGAGCTTTGGGAAAAATTCACCCCTCCACTTT